Listed below are T cell receptor beta chains from one sample, sequenced in a study of blood T cell repertoires in COVID-19. Here immunoSEQ multiplex PCR was the method, and the copy in TCRdb shows in-frame clones only, minus some. The sample contains fewer than 250,000 clones, around four fifths of which appear only once. The material sequenced was peripheral blood. These receptors all come from a woman aged 70-85 years with active or convalescent COVID-19. The CDR3 runs from the conserved cysteine through the conserved F or W. A D gene is named only where the DNA matches it firmly. Clone size is stated in some rows and not others, as once, few, many or a class when expanded.

>TRBV7-6|TRBD1|TRBJ1-4|few
CASSQRPGGAREKLFF
TGTGCCAGCAGCCAACGCCCAGGGGGCGCACGGGAAAAACTGTTTTTT
>TRBV5-4|TRBD2|TRBJ2-3|-
CASSASSGVTDTQYF
TGTGCCAGCAGCGCTTCTAGCGGGGTCACAGATACGCAGTATTTT
>TRBV5-1|TRBD1|TRBJ2-7|-
CASSLEGQNYEQYF
TGCGCCAGCAGCTTGGAGGGACAGAACTACGAGCAGTACTTC
>TRBV2|-|TRBJ2-7|few
CASSDLGAAYWQYF
TGTGCCAGCAGTGATTTAGGGGCTGCCTATTGGCAGTACTTC
>TRBV28|TRBD1|TRBJ2-3|-
CASLGTGGFADTQYF
TGTGCCAGTCTAGGGACAGGGGGATTCGCAGATACGCAGTATTTT
>TRBV7-2|-|TRBJ1-2|-
CASSPSRDINYGYTF
TGTGCCAGCAGCCCCAGCAGGGATATTAACTATGGCTACACCTTC
>TRBV11-1|TRBD2|TRBJ2-7|-
CASSLRRAGDGEQYF
TGTGCCAGCAGCTTAAGGCGAGCGGGAGACGGCGAGCAGTACTTC
>TRBV5-1|TRBD1|TRBJ2-5|-
CASSLAQSTGGETQYF
TGCGCCAGCAGCTTGGCCCAATCGACAGGGGGAGAGACCCAGTACTTC
>TRBV14|TRBD2|TRBJ2-1|-
CASSGRGGQNNEQFF
TGTGCCAGCAGCGGACGGGGGGGCCAGAACAATGAGCAGTTCTTC
>TRBV5-1|-|TRBJ2-2|-
CASSTHSDTGELFF
TGCGCCAGCAGCACCCACTCGGACACCGGGGAGCTGTTTTTT
>TRBV5-1|TRBD2|TRBJ2-5|-
CASRSGGTTIQETQYF
TGCGCCAGCAGGAGCGGGGGCACTACGATCCAAGAGACCCAGTACTTC
>TRBV28|TRBD1|TRBJ2-7|-
CASSLWEGQGTYEQYF
TGTGCCAGCAGTTTATGGGAGGGACAGGGCACCTACGAGCAGTACTTC
>TRBV5-1|-|TRBJ2-1|-
CASSLTSHSYNEQFF
TGCGCCAGCAGCTTGACTAGCCACTCCTACAATGAGCAGTTCTTC
>TRBV27|-|TRBJ2-3|-
CASSHFSGPGSDTQYF
TGTGCCAGCAGCCATTTTAGCGGCCCCGGGTCGGATACGCAGTATTTT
>TRBV30|-|TRBJ2-7|-
CAGRTRTYEQYF
TGTGCCGGCCGGACAAGAACCTACGAGCAGTACTTC
>TRBV5-4|TRBD1|TRBJ1-1|few
CASSLAGQGENTEAFF
TGTGCCAGCAGCCTTGCGGGACAGGGAGAGAACACTGAAGCTTTCTTT
>TRBV7-9|TRBD1|TRBJ1-1|-
CASSSGTERTEAFF
TGTGCCAGCAGCTCCGGGACAGAGCGCACTGAAGCTTTCTTT
>TRBV11-2|TRBD1|TRBJ2-5|-
CASSLDQGTGQETQYF
TGTGCCAGCAGCTTAGATCAGGGGACAGGGCAAGAGACCCAGTACTTC
>TRBV2|-|TRBJ1-4|-
CASDTGTEKLFF
TGTGCCAGCGACACAGGGACTGAAAAACTGTTTTTT
>TRBV4-2|-|TRBJ2-5|-
CASSQSAGALGETQYF
TGTGCCAGCAGCCAGTCTGCGGGGGCCCTAGGAGAGACCCAGTACTTC
>TRBV2|-|TRBJ1-4|-
CASSDFQGTNEKLFF
TGTGCCAGCAGTGACTTCCAGGGGACTAATGAAAAACTGTTTTTT
>TRBV21-1|-|TRBJ1-4|-
CASPTATNEKLFF
TGTGCCAGCCCGACAGCAACTAATGAAAAACTGTTTTTT
>TRBV5-1|TRBD2|TRBJ2-1|-
CASQLAGGLNEQFF
TGCGCCAGCCAACTAGCGGGAGGGTTAAATGAGCAGTTCTTC
>TRBV19|TRBD2|TRBJ2-1|-
CASSERGNPYNEQFF
TGTGCCAGTAGTGAGCGGGGGAACCCGTACAATGAGCAGTTCTTC
>TRBV6-6|TRBD1|TRBJ2-3|-
CASSYSIGQGGTQYF
TGTGCCAGCAGTTACTCGATCGGACAGGGAGGTACGCAGTATTTT
>TRBV9|TRBD2|TRBJ2-1|once
CASSEAPSGQQFF
TGTGCCAGCAGCGAGGCCCCTAGCGGACAGCAGTTCTTC
>TRBV20-1|TRBD2|TRBJ2-5|-
CSASGYKSGTRQETQYF
TGCAGTGCTAGTGGCTACAAGTCCGGGACTAGGCAAGAGACCCAGTACTTC
>TRBV6-2/TRBV6-3|-|TRBJ2-7|-
CASSLGGEQYF
TGTGCCAGCAGCCTCGGAGGCGAGCAGTACTTC
>TRBV18|TRBD2|TRBJ2-7|-
CASSPPGAGGFYEQYF
TGTGCCAGCTCACCACCTGGTGCGGGAGGTTTTTACGAGCAGTACTTC
>TRBV6-2/TRBV6-3|TRBD2|TRBJ2-5|-
CASSTGLAVQETQYF
TGTGCCAGCAGTACGGGACTAGCGGTACAAGAGACCCAGTACTTC
>TRBV11-2|TRBD1|TRBJ1-1|-
CASSPLRGQGITEAFF
TGTGCCAGCAGCCCCTTGAGGGGACAGGGTATAACTGAAGCTTTCTTT
>TRBV5-5|TRBD1|TRBJ1-2|few
CASSTRDSNYGYTF
TGTGCCAGCAGCACCCGGGACAGTAACTATGGCTACACCTTC
>TRBV7-4|-|TRBJ1-1|few
CASSWPRRRTEAFF
TGTGCCAGCAGCTGGCCTCGGAGGCGGACTGAAGCTTTCTTT
>TRBV18|-|TRBJ2-6|-
CASSPRSGPAGANVLTF
TGTGCCAGCTCACCACGGTCAGGGCCGGCTGGGGCCAACGTCCTGACTTTC
>TRBV11-2|-|TRBJ1-3|-
CASSIWVGTTGNTIYF
TGTGCCAGCAGTATATGGGTGGGGACTACTGGAAACACCATATATTTT
>TRBV27|-|TRBJ2-3|-
CASSPDPTGRGTQYF
TGTGCCAGCAGTCCGGACCCAACAGGGAGAGGTACGCAGTATTTT
>TRBV7-9|TRBD1|TRBJ1-2|-
CASSLEGQGQGYTF
TGTGCCAGCAGCTTAGAGGGACAGGGACAGGGCTACACCTTC
>TRBV29-1|TRBD1|TRBJ2-1|-
CSVEDYGQGSYNEQFF
TGCAGCGTTGAAGATTATGGACAGGGTTCGTACAATGAGCAGTTCTTC
>TRBV4-2|TRBD1|TRBJ2-6|-
CASSQGQTGANVLTF
TGTGCCAGCAGCCAGGGACAGACCGGGGCCAACGTCCTGACTTTC
>TRBV12-2|-|TRBJ2-6|-
CASRWTDSGANVLTF
TGTGCAAGTCGTTGGACAGACTCTGGGGCCAACGTCCTGACTTTC
>TRBV5-1|-|TRBJ2-1|-
CASSLLSGVVNEQFF
TGCGCCAGCAGCTTGCTCTCAGGGGTGGTAAATGAGCAGTTCTTC
>TRBV11-2|-|TRBJ1-1|-
CASSLVSGDTEAFF
TGTGCCAGCAGCTTAGTATCAGGGGACACTGAAGCTTTCTTT
>TRBV21-1|-|TRBJ2-1|-
CASGPTGRNHEQFF
TGTGCCAGCGGCCCGACAGGGCGTAATCACGAGCAGTTCTTC
>TRBV7-2|-|TRBJ2-3|once
CASSFRGGATDTQYF
TGTGCCAGCAGCTTCAGGGGTGGGGCGACAGATACGCAGTATTTT
>TRBV10-1|-|TRBJ2-7|-
CASSAGSVGEQYF
TGCGCCAGCAGTGCTGGCTCGGTCGGGGAGCAGTACTTC
>TRBV3-1/TRBV3-2|TRBD2|TRBJ2-1|-
CASSQEPSGYNEQFF
TGTGCCAGCAGCCAAGAGCCTAGCGGTTACAATGAGCAGTTCTTC
>TRBV6-2/TRBV6-3|TRBD1|TRBJ1-2|-
CASSYRDREDGYTF
TGTGCCAGCAGTTACCGGGACAGGGAAGATGGCTACACCTTC
>TRBV3-1/TRBV3-2|-|TRBJ1-3|-
CASSPSGWNTIYF
TGTGCCAGCAGCCCATCAGGGTGGAACACCATATATTTT
>TRBV30|-|TRBJ2-5|-
CAWRSGGGGTQYF
TGTGCCTGGAGGTCCGGGGGCGGGGGGACCCAGTACTTC
>TRBV5-1|TRBD2|TRBJ2-2|-
CASNEDGGANTGELFF
TGCGCCAGCAATGAGGACGGGGGGGCGAACACCGGGGAGCTGTTTTTT
>TRBV28|-|TRBJ1-5|-
CASSLYSSGSPQHF
TGTGCCAGCAGTTTATACAGTTCTGGCAGCCCCCAGCATTTT
>TRBV6-5|-|TRBJ1-1|-
CASSYRGRVTEAFF
TGTGCCAGCAGTTACCGAGGCAGGGTGACTGAAGCTTTCTTT
>TRBV16|-|TRBJ1-4|-
CASSHEQSFAEKLFF
TGTGCCAGCAGCCACGAACAGAGTTTTGCTGAAAAACTGTTTTTT
>TRBV19|-|TRBJ1-1|-
CATGQFRGIDTEAFF
TGTGCCACCGGACAGTTTAGAGGTATTGACACTGAAGCTTTCTTT
>TRBV5-5|TRBD2|TRBJ2-1|-
CASSLTSDSYNEQFF
TGTGCCAGCAGCTTGACTAGCGACTCCTACAATGAGCAGTTCTTC
>TRBV7-8|TRBD1|TRBJ2-7|few
CASSKRGQKLYEQYF
TGTGCCAGCAGCAAACGGGGACAGAAACTGTACGAGCAGTACTTC
>TRBV12-3/TRBV12-4|-|TRBJ2-5|once
CASSLMAQETQYF
TGTGCCAGCAGTTTAATGGCCCAAGAGACCCAGTACTTC
>TRBV6-2/TRBV6-3|-|TRBJ2-5|-
CASSYPLTGRSETQYF
TGTGCCAGCAGTTACCCCCTAACAGGGCGGTCGGAGACCCAGTACTTC
>TRBV19|-|TRBJ2-7|-
CASSIPQSGTYEQYF
TGTGCCAGTAGTATCCCTCAGAGCGGAACCTACGAGCAGTACTTC
>TRBV12-3/TRBV12-4|-|TRBJ2-1|-
CASSHSGSQWQFF
TGTGCCAGCAGTCATTCCGGGAGCCAATGGCAGTTCTTC